Shown below are 29 T cell receptor beta chains from a single sample sequenced in a study of read filtering for tumor transcriptome and immune sequencing. The library was built from roughly 400 ng RNA with molecular barcoded adaptors for alpha/delta and beta/gamma chains. TCRdb processed the reads anew with MiXCR; each CDR3 protein has one entry. Of tens of thousands of distinct CDR3 sequences listed, approximately 22% are singletons. The material sequenced was a population of CD138-negative cells sorted from bone marrow. The receptors stem from a donor at least 40 years old with multiple myeloma.

This clonotype was recorded at least ten times. The V and J genes are TRBV5-1 and TRBJ2-2; 11 bases line up with TRBD2. The CDR3 covers 16 residues. Germline V CDR1 and CDR2: SGHRS, YFSETQ. V shed 4 bases and J 1 base; nucleotides not matched to a gene: 3. The CDR3 nucleotides are TGCGCCAGCAGCCCCCTAGCGGGGGGGAACACCGGGGAGCTGTTTTTT. It codes for CASSPLAGGNTGELFF.

J is TRBJ1-5 and V is TRBV28; 9 bases agree with TRBD1. CDR1 and CDR2 from the germline V gene are MDHEN and SYDVKM. The CDR3 sequence is 16 residues long. J was trimmed by 3 bases and V by 7 bases; bases with no gene match: 10. CDR3 coding DNA: TGTGCCAGCAATCCATCAACAGGGGGCATCAATCAGCCCCAGCATTTT. It translates to CASNPSTGGINQPQHF.

In this sample, this clonotype turned up a few times. The V and J genes are TRBV6-6 and TRBJ1-3, with 7 bases that match TRBD1. Trimming at V came to 8 bases and at J to 14 bases, leaving 12 bases not matched to a gene. Per the germline V gene, CDR1 is MNHNY and CDR2 is SVGAGI (reference sequence). This CDR3 region has 12 residues. Here the CDR3 reads CASGRQGERLYF. The DNA of the CDR3 is TGTGCCAGCGGACGGCAGGGGGAGAGACTATATTTT.

In this sample, this clonotype turned up many times. The chain has TRBV11-2 and TRBJ2-5; 11 nucleotides align to TRBD2. This CDR3 comprises 16 residues. After removal of 1 base from V and 1 base from J, the junction contained 2 bases not matched to a gene. Germline loops: CDR1 SGHAT, CDR2 FQNNGV. CDR3 DNA: TGTGCCAGCAGCTTAGGACTAGCGGGGTTCCAAGAGACCCAGTACTTC. It specifies CASSLGLAGFQETQYF. Complete variable domain (other parts from reference TRBV11-2 and TRBJ2-5): EAGVAQSPRYKIIEKRQSVAFWCNPISGHATLYWYQQILGQGPKLLIQFQNNGVVDDSQLPKDRFSAERLKGVDSTLKIQPAKLEDSAVYLCASSLGLAGFQETQYFGPGTRLLVL.

This clonotype was detected only once. This clone may be a read error of a much larger clone one base away. The chain couples TRBV7-9 to TRBJ1-2; no reliable D call. Germline V lookup: CDR1 SEHNR, CDR2 FQNEAQ (reference sequence). The ends were cut back, 4 bases at V and 6 bases at J, with 12 bases in the middle. The CDR3 is made up of 13 amino acids. The CDR3 DNA follows: TGTGCCAGCAGCTCCTATCGGAATGATGGCTACACCTTC. This codes for CASSSYRNDGYTF.

On this clonotype: Possible read error: a much larger clone is one base away. CDR3: CASSLNSGANVPTF. CDR3 bases: TGTGCCAGCAGCTTAAACTCTGGGGCCAACGTCCCGACTTTC. The J gene is TRBJ2-6, the V gene TRBV13; D is possibly TRBD1 (5 bases). The CDR3 is made up of 14 amino acids. In germline, CDR1 is PRHDT, CDR2 FYEKMQ (reference sequence).

This clonotype was observed at least ten times. The chain links TRBV28 to TRBJ2-7; D may be TRBD2 (6 bases). This CDR3 spans 16 amino acids. The germline V gene encodes CDR1 MDHEN and CDR2 SYDVKM. Between the trimmed V and J ends, which lost 5 bases and 0 bases, there was a span of 17 bases. The CDR3 region has the DNA TGTGCCAGCAGTCAGAGGCTAGCGATGTTCTCCTACGAGCAGTACTTC. It yields the protein CASSQRLAMFSYEQYF.

For this clonotype: A much larger clone lies one base from this, so it may be a read error. V usage is TRBV2 and J usage is TRBJ1-1, with a tentative D call TRBD1 (5 bases). The CDR3 covers 13 residues. Germline V gene data show CDR1 as SNHLY and CDR2 as FYNNEI. The V gene lost 6 bases and the J gene lost 3 bases, with 11 bases spanning the gap. The CDR3 nucleotides read TGTGCCAGCAGCACTGGGGGAGACACTGAAGCTTTCTTT. Protein product: CASSTGGDTEAFF.

In this sample, this clonotype turned up many times. The rearrangement joins TRBV9 to TRBJ2-1; TRBD1 matches 8 bases. CDR3 length: 15 amino acids. Losses at the gene ends were 0 bases for V and 9 bases for J; bases not matched to a gene: 8. Germline-derived CDR1 and CDR2 are SGDLS and YYNGEE. This CDR3 reads CASSVAETGVPEQFF. CDR3 in DNA: TGTGCCAGCAGCGTAGCTGAGACAGGGGTCCCTGAGCAGTTCTTC.

This clonotype was picked up many times. The chain couples TRBV12-3 or TRBV12-4 to TRBJ1-4; TRBD1 agrees at 9 bases. V lost 4 bases and J lost 4; bases outside the gene matches: 7. CDR3 length: 16 residues. CDR3 region: CASSSRTGASNEKLFF. The DNA for the CDR3 is TGTGCCAGCAGTTCCCGGACAGGGGCAAGTAATGAAAAACTGTTTTTT.

This clonotype was counted many times. The CDR3 coding sequence is TGCGCCAGCAGTCAAAGCGGGGGTACAGATACGCAGTATTTT. It is translated as CASSQSGGTDTQYF. The chain combines TRBV5-1 with TRBJ2-3; TRBD2 agrees at 8 bases. CDR3 length: 14 amino acids. J lost 3 bases, V lost 5 bases, and 5 bases had no gene match. The germline V gene has CDR1 SGHRS and CDR2 YFSETQ.

The sample holds many counts of this clonotype. Since the CDR3 does not end with the conserved phenylalanine or tryptophan, this likely comes from a read error. V usage is TRBV4-1 and J usage is TRBJ2-1; D is unclear. Germline CDR1 and CDR2: MGHRA and YSYEKL. Trimming stripped 1 base from V and 2 bases from J, with 3 bases between. There are 13 residues in the CDR3. CDR3 sequence reads: CASSQGAYNEQFL. In nucleotides, the CDR3 is TGCGCCAGCAGCCAAGGAGCCTACAATGAGCAGTTCCTC.

In its sample, this clonotype was seen many times. The chain carries TRBV12-3 or TRBV12-4 and TRBJ2-3; no clear D gene. V shed 6 bases and J shed 4 bases, with 11 bases lying between them. CDR3 length: 13 residues. The CDR3 nucleotides are TGTGCCAGCAGCTTCCTGGGGTCAGATACGCAGTATTTT. This codes for CASSFLGSDTQYF.

Concerning this clonotype: A much larger clone lies one base from this, so it may be a read error. V gene TRBV5-8 combines with J gene TRBJ1-5; 7 bases align to TRBD1. CDR3 size: 15 residues. CDR1 is SGHTS, CDR2 YDEGEE, per germline. Trimming at V came to 4 bases and at J to 5 bases, leaving 9 bases not matched to a gene. CDR3 DNA sequence: TGTGCCAGCAGCCTCACAGGGGTTGGAGATCAGCCCCAGCATTTT. It translates to CASSLTGVGDQPQHF.

This clonotype was recorded many times. The V gene is TRBV7-3, the J gene TRBJ2-5; no clear D. V lost 2 bases to trimming and J lost 5 bases, with 9 bases between them. The CDR3 loop spans 13 amino acids. In germline, CDR1 is SGHTA, CDR2 FQGTGA. The CDR3 DNA is TGTGCCAGCAGCTTACATAGTTCTGAGACCCAGTACTTC. This translates into CASSLHSSETQYF.

This clonotype was found many times. This chain connects TRBV11-2 to TRBJ2-6; D is undetermined. The CDR3 is 13 amino acids. V was cut by 0 bases and J by 7 bases, with 4 bases left in between. Germline CDR1 and CDR2: SGHAT and FQNNGV. This chain's CDR3 is CASSLDQANVLTF. The CDR3, as DNA: TGTGCCAGCAGCTTAGATCAAGCCAACGTCCTGACTTTC.

This clonotype was detected many times. The chain employs TRBV5-1 and TRBJ2-7; 8 bases agree with TRBD1. This CDR3 region has 15 residues. Losses at the gene ends were 0 bases for V and 3 bases for J; bases not matched to a gene: 5. Germline assignment: CDR1 SGHRS and CDR2 YFSETQ. The CDR3 coding sequence is TGCGCCAGCAGCTTGGTTCGGGACAGGAGCTACGAGCAGTACTTC. This gives the protein CASSLVRDRSYEQYF.

This clonotype was detected ten times or more. V gene TRBV7-9 combines with J gene TRBJ2-7; 9 nucleotides agree with TRBD1. Germline V CDR1 and CDR2: SEHNR, FQNEAQ (reference sequence). The CDR3 contains 16 residues. Trimming removed 4 bases from V and 4 bases from J; junction bases left unmatched: 11. The chain's CDR3 is CASSSSTGQGIYEQYF. The CDR3 coding sequence is TGTGCCAGCAGCTCATCAACGGGACAGGGTATTTACGAGCAGTACTTC. Looking up the rest from reference TRBV7-9 and TRBJ2-7 gives the full variable domain: DTGVSQNPRHKITKRGQNVTFRCDPISEHNRLYWYRQTLGQGPEFLTYFQNEAQLEKSRLLSDRFSAERPKGSFSTLEIQRTEQGDSAMYLCASSSSTGQGIYEQYFGPGTRLTVT.

Many counts were recorded for this clonotype. The chain has TRBV11-1 and TRBJ2-4; D possibly matches TRBD1 or TRBD2 (5 bases each). Between the trimmed V and J ends, which lost 5 bases and 8 bases, there was a span of 25 bases. The CDR3 is made up of 17 amino acids. Germline-derived CDR1 and CDR2 are SGHAT and FQDESV (reference sequence). The CDR3 protein is CASSKSPGLLQRDIQYF. CDR3 bases: TGTGCCAGCAGCAAATCCCCGGGGCTCCTCCAAAGAGACATTCAGTACTTC.

This clonotype was seen ten or more times. The chain carries TRBV5-1 and TRBJ2-2; a weak D match, TRBD1 (6 bases). From germline, CDR1 is SGHRS and CDR2 YFSETQ. CDR3 length: 16 residues. V was pared by 2 bases and J by 3 bases, with 14 bases between. The CDR3, as DNA: TGCGCCAGCAGCTTAGGACAGCCTTGGGACACCGGGGAGCTGTTTTTT. Protein: CASSLGQPWDTGELFF. Full variable domain (rest looked up from reference TRBV5-1 and TRBJ2-2): KAGVTQTPRYLIKTRGQQVTLSCSPISGHRSVSWYQQTPGQGLQFLFEYFSETQRNKGNFPGRFSGRQFSNSRSEMNVSTLELGDSALYLCASSLGQPWDTGELFFGEGSRLTVL.

This clonotype was found many times. The rearrangement uses TRBV20-1 and TRBJ2-7, with 8 positions matching TRBD1. V gave up 0 bases and J gave up 6 bases; unmatched junction bases: 13. The germline V gene has CDR1 DFQATT and CDR2 SNEGSKA (reference sequence). The CDR3 has 16 residues. Written as DNA, the CDR3 is TGCAGTGCTAGAGACCTCCTAGACAGGGGTTTCGGCGAGCAGTACTTC. Translation: CSARDLLDRGFGEQYF.

This clonotype was recorded a few times. The chain uses TRBV27 and TRBJ1-1, with TRBD1 matching 8 bases. Germline V lookup: CDR1 MNHEY, CDR2 SMNVEV (reference sequence). The CDR3 loop spans 15 amino acids. Losses at the gene ends were 0 bases for V and 5 bases for J; bases not matched to a gene: 5. The CDR3 region is CASSLSATGATEAFF. The CDR3 region has the DNA TGTGCCAGCAGTTTATCGGCGACAGGGGCTACTGAAGCTTTCTTT.

This clonotype was seen many times. The V gene is TRBV9, the J gene TRBJ2-1; 9 bases fit TRBD2. Germline CDR1 is SGDLS and CDR2 is YYNGEE. There are 15 residues in the CDR3. Unmatched junction bases numbered 6, after V lost 3 bases and J lost 5 bases. The CDR3 is CASSERGETHNEQFF. The CDR3, as DNA: TGTGCCAGCAGCGAGCGGGGGGAGACCCACAATGAGCAGTTCTTC.

This clonotype appeared many times. J is TRBJ2-2 and V is TRBV29-1; possible D gene TRBD2, 7 bases. In germline, CDR1 is SQVTM, CDR2 ANQGSEA. This CDR3 contains 13 residues. Trimming took 4 bases from V and 4 from J, leaving 10 bases between them. CDR3 sequence (DNA): TGCAGCGTTGCGCGGGGGCCCACCGGGGAGCTGTTTTTT. Translation gives CSVARGPTGELFF.

This clonotype showed up just a few times. This may come from a read error, since a much larger clone is one base off. The chain recombines TRBV7-2 with TRBJ2-6; D not certain. There are 16 residues in the CDR3. Germline V CDR1 and CDR2: SGHTA, FQGNSA. Trimming shortened V by 1 base and J by 2 bases, and 9 bases separated the two germline ends. CDR3 amino acids: CASSLGTIPGANVLTF. The CDR3 nucleotides are TGTGCCAGCAGCTTAGGGACCATCCCTGGGGCCAACGTCCTGACTTTC.

There are a few counts of this clonotype. Since a much larger clone is just one base distant, this may be a read error. The J gene is TRBJ2-1, the V gene TRBV12-3 or TRBV12-4; 7 bases agree with TRBD2. With 6 bases clipped from V and 6 bases from J, the junction kept 8 bases outside the gene matches. The CDR3 totals 14 residues. The CDR3 bases are TGTGCCAGCAGCGTCGGGGAGGGTGTCAATGAGCAGTTCTTC. Translating gives CASSVGEGVNEQFF.

Note on this clonotype: Possible read error: a much larger clone is one base away. This chain connects TRBV11-2 to TRBJ1-3; no reliable D call. The CDR3 runs 13 residues. Germline V CDR1 and CDR2: SGHAT, FQNNGV. CDR3: CASSPQNGSTIYF. Written as DNA, the CDR3 is TGTGCCAGCAGCCCCCAAAATGGAAGCACCATATATTTT.

This clonotype occurred a few times. The genes are TRBV7-9 and TRBJ2-5; possible D gene TRBD1, 6 bases. The CDR3 is made up of 13 amino acids. Germline assignment: CDR1 SEHNR and CDR2 FQNEAQ (reference sequence). V was cut by 8 bases and J by 4 bases, with 14 bases left in between. The CDR3 here is CASSPGGGETQYF. CDR3 DNA sequence: TGTGCCAGCTCTCCTGGGGGCGGAGAGACCCAGTACTTC.

This sequence joins TRBV7-9 and TRBJ2-2; 9 nucleotides align to TRBD1. V lost 5 bases and J lost 5; bases outside the gene matches: 6. This CDR3 contains 15 residues. Per the germline V gene, CDR1 is SEHNR and CDR2 is FQNEAQ (reference sequence). This CDR3 is CASSPGTGRTGELFF. The CDR3 DNA reads TGTGCCAGCAGCCCCGGGACAGGGCGAACCGGGGAGCTGTTTTTT.